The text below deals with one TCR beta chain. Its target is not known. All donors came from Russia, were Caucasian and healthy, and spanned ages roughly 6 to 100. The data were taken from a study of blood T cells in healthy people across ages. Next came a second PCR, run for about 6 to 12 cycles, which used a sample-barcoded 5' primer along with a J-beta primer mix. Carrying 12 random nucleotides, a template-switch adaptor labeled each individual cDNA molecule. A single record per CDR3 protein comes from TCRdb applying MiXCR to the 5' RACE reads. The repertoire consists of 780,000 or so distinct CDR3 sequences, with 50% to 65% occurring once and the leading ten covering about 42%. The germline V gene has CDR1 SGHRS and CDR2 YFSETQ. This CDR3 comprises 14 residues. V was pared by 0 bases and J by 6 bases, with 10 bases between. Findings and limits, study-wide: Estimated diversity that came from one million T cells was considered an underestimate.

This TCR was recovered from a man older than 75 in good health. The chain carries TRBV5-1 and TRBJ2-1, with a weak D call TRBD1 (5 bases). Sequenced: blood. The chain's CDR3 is CASSLATVSNEQFF. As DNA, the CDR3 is TGCGCCAGCAGCTTGGCGACAGTAAGCAATGAGCAGTTCTTC.